This T cell receptor beta chain was retrieved from a study of CD8 T cells in Susac syndrome. V dropped 0 bases and J dropped 5 bases, with 10 bases sitting between them. Germline CDR1 and CDR2: MGHDK and SYGVNS. The CDR3 sequence is 15 residues long. Random-hexamer reverse transcription was applied to 0.5 to 1 ug RNA. Each CDR3 protein gets one entry after TCRdb re-called the immunoSEQ multiplex PCR reads with MiXCR. Seen here are around 200,000 distinct CDR3 sequences, 90% to 95% observed once, and the top ten hold 0.1% to 0.15%. The J gene is TRBJ1-4, the V gene TRBV25-1, with D perhaps matching TRBD1 (5 bases). The sequence derives from a human donor with multiple sclerosis. Sequenced input: CD8+ T cells from PBMCs. The CDR3: CASSEYTTGNEKLFF. In DNA form, the CDR3 reads TGTGCCAGCAGTGAATATACTACAGGAAATGAAAAACTGTTTTTT.